This T cell receptor beta chain was found in a study of T cell responses to AZD1222 COVID-19 vaccine. Overall study: Some second doses came at about 4 weeks and others at about 12 weeks; these were pooled.

Germline CDR1 is MNHEY and CDR2 is SMNVEV (reference sequence). The CDR3 runs 12 residues. With 3 bases removed from V and 11 bases from J, the gap between germline ends came to 13 bases. As regards this clone: Antigen specificity is unknown.

Repertoires were generated with immunoSEQ multiplex PCR, while TCRdb's copy carries only in-frame clones and drops some. The sample lists around 83,000 clones, 92% occurring once. Whole-study results and caveats: CD4 TCRs linked to vaccination spanned spike, dominating at 160-218 and 743-854.

This specimen was peripheral blood, taken on day 0 of AZD1222 vaccination. The receptor was derived from an adult in good health. The chain uses TRBV27 and TRBJ1-1; D remains unclear. The CDR3 region is CASSFRSREAFF. CDR3 DNA sequence: TGTGCCAGCAGTTTCAGAAGCAGAGAGGCTTTCTTT.